A single T cell receptor beta chain is shown here with its context. TCRdb independently ran MiXCR on the RT-PCR reads; one entry per CDR3 protein. The profile covers about 530,000 distinct CDR3 sequences, with approximately 12% appearing a single time and roughly 13% taken by the ten largest. This record comes from a study of response to subunit inactivated influenza vaccine. CDR1 is SEHNR, CDR2 FQNEAQ, per germline (reference sequence). V lost 2 bases to trimming and J lost 2 bases; unmatched junction nucleotides: 4. The CDR3 loop spans 16 amino acids. The sequence derives from a man aged 50-60 years who received an inactivated influenza vaccine. Sample: PBMCs from blood, taken roughly 45 days after vaccination. The chain couples TRBV7-9 to TRBJ2-5, with 11 nucleotides matching TRBD1. In nucleotides, the CDR3 is TGTGCCAGCAGCTTATGGACAGGGGGCCCACAAGAGACCCAGTACTTC. This gives the protein CASSLWTGGPQETQYF.